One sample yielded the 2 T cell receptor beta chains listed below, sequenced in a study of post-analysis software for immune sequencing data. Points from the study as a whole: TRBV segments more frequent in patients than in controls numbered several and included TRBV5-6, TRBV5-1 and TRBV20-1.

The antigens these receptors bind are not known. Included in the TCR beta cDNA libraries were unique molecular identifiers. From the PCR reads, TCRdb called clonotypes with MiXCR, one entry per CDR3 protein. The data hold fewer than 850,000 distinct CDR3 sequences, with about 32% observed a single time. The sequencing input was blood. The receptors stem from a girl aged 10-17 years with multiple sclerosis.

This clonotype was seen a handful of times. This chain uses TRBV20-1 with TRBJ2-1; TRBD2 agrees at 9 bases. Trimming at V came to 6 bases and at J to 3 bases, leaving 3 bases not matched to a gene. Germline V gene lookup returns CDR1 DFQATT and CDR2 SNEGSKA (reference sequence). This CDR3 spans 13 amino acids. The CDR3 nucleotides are TGCAGTGCACAACTAGCGGGCTACAATGAGCAGTTCTTC. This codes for CSAQLAGYNEQFF.

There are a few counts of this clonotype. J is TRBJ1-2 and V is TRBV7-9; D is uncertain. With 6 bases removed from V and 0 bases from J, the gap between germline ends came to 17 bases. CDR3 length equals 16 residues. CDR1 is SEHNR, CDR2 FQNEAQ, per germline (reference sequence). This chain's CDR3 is CASSNVRHEPNYGYTF. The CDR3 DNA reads TGTGCCAGCAGTAATGTCCGGCACGAGCCTAACTATGGCTACACCTTC.